This TCR beta chain was identified in a study of blood T cell repertoires in COVID-19. Overall study: The origin of the acute and convalescent COVID-19 samples was the United States, Italy and Spain. In each case, the material was cDNA or gDNA derived from T cells, B-cell-depleted T cells, or PBMCs.

In the authors' workflow: Counts of nucleated cells, estimated from reference gene primer amplification, were obtained. Profiling relied on immunoSEQ multiplex PCR, and the TCRdb table lists in-frame clones only, not all of them. The DNA gave D and trimming, while V, J and clone size come from that table. The data hold about 170,000 clones, with approximately 83% observed a single time. V was pared by 7 bases and J by 7 bases, with 15 bases between. CDR3 length equals 14 residues. Germline V lookup: CDR1 KGHDR, CDR2 SFDVKD. The rearrangement links TRBV24-1 to TRBJ2-2; D is possibly TRBD2 (5 bases). The sequenced material came from peripheral blood. The clonotype originates from a man aged 65-85 years with active or convalescent COVID-19. As DNA, the CDR3 is TGTGCCACCAGGGACTCCCCTTGGGACGGGGAGCTGTTTTTT. This translates into CATRDSPWDGELFF.